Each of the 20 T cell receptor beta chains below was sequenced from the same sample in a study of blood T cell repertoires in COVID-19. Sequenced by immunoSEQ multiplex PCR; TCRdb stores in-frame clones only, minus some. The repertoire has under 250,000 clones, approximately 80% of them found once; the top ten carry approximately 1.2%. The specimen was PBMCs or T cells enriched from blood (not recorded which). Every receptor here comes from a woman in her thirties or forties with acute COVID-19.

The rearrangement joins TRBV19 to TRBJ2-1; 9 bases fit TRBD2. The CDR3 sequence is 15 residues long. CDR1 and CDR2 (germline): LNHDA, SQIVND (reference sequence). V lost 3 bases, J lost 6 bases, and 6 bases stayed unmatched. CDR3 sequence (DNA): TGTGCCAGTAGTATCTTAGCGGGGGCCATCAATGAGCAGTTCTTC. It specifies CASSILAGAINEQFF.

CDR3 protein: CASRGQNPNTEAFF. DNA for the CDR3: TGCGCCAGCAGAGGACAAAATCCGAACACTGAAGCTTTCTTT. The V and J genes are TRBV10-2 and TRBJ1-1; TRBD1 is a possible D gene (5 bases). The CDR3 contains 14 residues. The ends were cut back, 6 bases at V and 1 base at J, with 12 bases in the middle. From germline, CDR1 is WSHSY and CDR2 SAAADI.

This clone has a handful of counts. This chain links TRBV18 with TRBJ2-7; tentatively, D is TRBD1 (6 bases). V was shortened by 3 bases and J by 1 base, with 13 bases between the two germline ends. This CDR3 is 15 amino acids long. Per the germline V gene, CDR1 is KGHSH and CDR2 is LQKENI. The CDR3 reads CASSPLRDKSYEQYF. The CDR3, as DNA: TGTGCCAGCTCACCCCTTCGGGACAAGTCCTACGAGCAGTACTTC.

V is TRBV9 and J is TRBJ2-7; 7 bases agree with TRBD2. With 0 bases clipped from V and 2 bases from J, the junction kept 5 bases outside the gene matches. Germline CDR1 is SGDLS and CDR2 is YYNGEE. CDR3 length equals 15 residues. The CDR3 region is CASSVAGGGTYEQYF. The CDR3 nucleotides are TGTGCCAGCAGCGTAGCAGGCGGGGGAACCTACGAGCAGTACTTC.

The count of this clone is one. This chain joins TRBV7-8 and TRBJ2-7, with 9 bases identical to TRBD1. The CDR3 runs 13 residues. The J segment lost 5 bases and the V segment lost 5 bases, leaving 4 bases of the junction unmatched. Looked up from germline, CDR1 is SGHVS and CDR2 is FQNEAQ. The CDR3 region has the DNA TGTGCCAGCAGCCGGACAGGGGCCGACGAGCAGTACTTC. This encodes CASSRTGADEQYF.

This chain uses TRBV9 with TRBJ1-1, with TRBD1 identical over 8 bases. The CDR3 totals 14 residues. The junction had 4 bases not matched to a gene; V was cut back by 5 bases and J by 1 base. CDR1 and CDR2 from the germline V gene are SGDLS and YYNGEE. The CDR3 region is CASSSGTGNTEAFF. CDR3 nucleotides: TGTGCCAGCAGTTCCGGGACAGGGAACACTGAAGCTTTCTTT.

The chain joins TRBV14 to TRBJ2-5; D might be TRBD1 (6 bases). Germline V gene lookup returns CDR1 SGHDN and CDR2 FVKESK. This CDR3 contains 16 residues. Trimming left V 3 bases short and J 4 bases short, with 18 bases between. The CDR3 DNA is TGTGCCAGCAGCCAGGCAGGGGAAGGAGTAAGAGAGACCCAGTACTTC. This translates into CASSQAGEGVRETQYF.

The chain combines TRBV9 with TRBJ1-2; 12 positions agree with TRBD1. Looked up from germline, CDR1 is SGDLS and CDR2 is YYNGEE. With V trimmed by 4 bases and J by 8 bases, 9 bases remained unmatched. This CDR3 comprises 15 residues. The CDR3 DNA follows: TGTGCCAGCAGCTCGCAGGGGACAGGGGGCAGCGGCTACACCTTC. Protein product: CASSSQGTGGSGYTF.

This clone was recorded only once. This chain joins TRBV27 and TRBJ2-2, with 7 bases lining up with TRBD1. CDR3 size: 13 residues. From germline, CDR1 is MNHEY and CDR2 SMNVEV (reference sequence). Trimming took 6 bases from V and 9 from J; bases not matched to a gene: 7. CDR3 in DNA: TGTGCCAGCAGCCCCTCACAGGGGTGGGAGCTGTTTTTT. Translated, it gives CASSPSQGWELFF.

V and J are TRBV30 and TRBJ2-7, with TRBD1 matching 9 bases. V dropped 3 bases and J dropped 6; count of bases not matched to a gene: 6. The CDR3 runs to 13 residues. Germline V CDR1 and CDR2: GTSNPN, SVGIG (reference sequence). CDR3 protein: CAWRGQGRGEQYF. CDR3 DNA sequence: TGTGCCTGGAGGGGACAGGGTAGGGGCGAGCAGTACTTC. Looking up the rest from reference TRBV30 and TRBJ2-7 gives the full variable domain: SQTIHQWPATLVQPVGSPLSLECTVEGTSNPNLYWYRQAAGRGLQLLFYSVGIGQISSEVPQNLSASRPQDRQFILSSKKLLLSDSGFYLCAWRGQGRGEQYFGPGTRLTVT.

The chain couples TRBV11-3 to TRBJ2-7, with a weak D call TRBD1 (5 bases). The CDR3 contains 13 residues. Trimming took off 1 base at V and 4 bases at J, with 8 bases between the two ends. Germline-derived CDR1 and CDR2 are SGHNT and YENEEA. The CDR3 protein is CASSLAREYEQYF. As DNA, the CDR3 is TGTGCCAGCAGCTTAGCCAGGGAATACGAGCAGTACTTC.

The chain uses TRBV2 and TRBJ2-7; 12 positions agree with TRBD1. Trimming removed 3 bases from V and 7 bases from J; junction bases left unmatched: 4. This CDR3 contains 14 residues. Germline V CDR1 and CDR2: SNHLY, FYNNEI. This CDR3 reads CASSEGQGAREQYF. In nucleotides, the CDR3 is TGTGCCAGCAGTGAGGGACAGGGGGCGAGGGAGCAGTACTTC.

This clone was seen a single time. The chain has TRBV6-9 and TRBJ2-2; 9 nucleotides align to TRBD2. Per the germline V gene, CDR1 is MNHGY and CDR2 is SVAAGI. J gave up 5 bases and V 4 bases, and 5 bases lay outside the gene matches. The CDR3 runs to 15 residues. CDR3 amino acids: CASSSSGVGTGELFF. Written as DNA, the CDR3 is TGTGCCAGCAGTTCTAGCGGGGTCGGTACCGGGGAGCTGTTTTTT.

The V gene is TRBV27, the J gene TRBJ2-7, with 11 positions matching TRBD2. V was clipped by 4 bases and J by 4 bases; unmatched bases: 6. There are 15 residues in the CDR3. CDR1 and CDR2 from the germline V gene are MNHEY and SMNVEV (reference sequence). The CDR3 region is CASSSFASGRYEQYF. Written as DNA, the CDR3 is TGTGCCAGCAGTTCGTTCGCTAGCGGGAGGTACGAGCAGTACTTC.

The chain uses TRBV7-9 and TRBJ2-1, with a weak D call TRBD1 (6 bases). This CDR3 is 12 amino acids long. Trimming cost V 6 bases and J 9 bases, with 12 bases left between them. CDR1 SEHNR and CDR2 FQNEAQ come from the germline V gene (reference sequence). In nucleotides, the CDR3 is TGTGCCAGCAGTCCAACAGGGCTTGAGCAGTTCTTC. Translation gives CASSPTGLEQFF.

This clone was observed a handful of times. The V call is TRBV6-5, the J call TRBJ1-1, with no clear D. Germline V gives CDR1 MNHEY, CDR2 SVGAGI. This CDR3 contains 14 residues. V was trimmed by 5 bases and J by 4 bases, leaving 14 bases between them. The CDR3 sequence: CASSHREGGTEAFF. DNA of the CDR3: TGTGCCAGCAGTCATAGGGAGGGAGGCACTGAAGCTTTCTTT.

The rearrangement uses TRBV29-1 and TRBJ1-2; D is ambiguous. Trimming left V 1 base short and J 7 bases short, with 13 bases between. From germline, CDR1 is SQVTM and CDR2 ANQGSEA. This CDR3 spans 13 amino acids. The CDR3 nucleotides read TGCAGCGTTGAAGGACAACGAGGGCCTGGCTACACCTTC. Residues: CSVEGQRGPGYTF.

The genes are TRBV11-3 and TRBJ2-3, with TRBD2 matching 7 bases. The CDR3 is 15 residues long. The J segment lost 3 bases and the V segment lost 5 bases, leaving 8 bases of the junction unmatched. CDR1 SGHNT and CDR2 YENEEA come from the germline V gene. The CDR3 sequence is CASSPRLAGTDTQYF. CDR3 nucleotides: TGTGCCAGCAGCCCTAGACTAGCAGGTACAGATACGCAGTATTTT.

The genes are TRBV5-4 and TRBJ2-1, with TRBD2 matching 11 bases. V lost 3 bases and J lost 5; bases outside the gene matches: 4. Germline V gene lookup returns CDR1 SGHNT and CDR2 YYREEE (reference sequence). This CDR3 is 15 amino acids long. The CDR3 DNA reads TGTGCCAGCAGCTCCGGGACTAGCGGACACAATGAGCAGTTCTTC. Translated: CASSSGTSGHNEQFF.

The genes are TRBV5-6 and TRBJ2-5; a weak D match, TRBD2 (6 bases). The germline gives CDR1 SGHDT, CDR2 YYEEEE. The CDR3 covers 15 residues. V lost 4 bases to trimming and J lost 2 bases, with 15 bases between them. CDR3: CASSGVGGSQETQYF. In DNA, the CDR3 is TGTGCCAGCAGCGGGGTTGGGGGGAGTCAAGAGACCCAGTACTTC.